These 15 T cell receptor beta chains were sequenced from one sample in a study of shared T cell receptors in the human thymus. The protocol was immunoSEQ multiplex PCR, while the TCRdb copy is restricted to in-frame clones and leaves out a portion. This sample carries 500,000 to 850,000 clones, approximately 89% of them seen once, and the ten largest clones take roughly 0.0087%. The same data also went into a second study, on human thymus T cells.

The sample was thymocytes. These receptors were obtained from a boy younger than two with a congenital heart defect.

The chain recombines TRBV27 with TRBJ2-4, with TRBD2 as a possible D gene (6 bases). The CDR3 spans 11 residues. Germline-derived CDR1 and CDR2 are MNHEY and SMNVEV (reference sequence). The V and J ends lost 4 bases and 11 bases respectively, with 9 bases between them. Written as DNA, the CDR3 is TGTGCCAGCAGTTGGGGGGACTTTCAGTACTTC. This codes for CASSWGDFQYF.

The chain combines TRBV10-3 with TRBJ2-7; TRBD1 matches 7 bases. V shed 5 bases, J shed 1 base, and the junction held 8 bases outside the gene matches. This CDR3 region has 15 residues. The V gene's germline CDR1 is ENHRY and CDR2 SYGVKD. The CDR3 DNA reads as TGTGCCATCAGTCATGGACAGGCGAGATCCTACGAGCAGTACTTC. This translates into CAISHGQARSYEQYF.

This clone was counted a few times. The chain couples TRBV4-1 to TRBJ2-7, with 9 positions matching TRBD1. Trimming took 3 bases from V and 4 from J; bases not matched to a gene: 4. Germline CDR1 MGHRA, CDR2 YSYEKL. The CDR3 covers 14 residues. CDR3 region: CASSHTGTGYEQYF. The CDR3 coding sequence is TGCGCCAGCAGCCACACCGGGACAGGGTACGAGCAGTACTTC.

The V call is TRBV4-2, the J call TRBJ2-1, with D maybe TRBD2 (5 bases). This CDR3 comprises 16 residues. Trimming took 1 base from V and 0 from J, leaving 10 bases between them. Germline CDR1 reads LGHNA; CDR2 reads YNFKEQ. The CDR3: CASSQVGGGSYNEQFF. CDR3 coding DNA: TGTGCCAGCAGCCAAGTAGGCGGAGGCTCCTACAATGAGCAGTTCTTC.

V gene TRBV29-1 combines with J gene TRBJ2-5; TRBD2 agrees at 10 bases. V gave up 4 bases and J gave up 6 bases; unmatched junction bases: 8. The CDR3 has 14 residues. Germline loops: CDR1 SQVTM, CDR2 ANQGSEA. As DNA, the CDR3 is TGCAGCGTTGGTAGCGGACTAGCGGCCCAGACCCAGTACTTC. It translates to CSVGSGLAAQTQYF.

The chain couples TRBV15 to TRBJ2-1, with TRBD2 matching over 9 bases. Germline-derived CDR1 and CDR2 are LNHNV and YYDKDF (reference sequence). This CDR3 comprises 19 residues. V shed 0 bases, J shed 0 bases, and the junction held 9 bases outside the gene matches. CDR3 sequence reads: CATSRDPGTSKSSYNEQFF. The CDR3 DNA sequence: TGTGCCACCAGCAGAGATCCAGGGACTAGCAAAAGCTCCTACAATGAGCAGTTCTTC.

The chain links TRBV19 to TRBJ2-7; TRBD2 agrees at 10 bases. V lost 4 bases and J lost 7; bases outside the gene matches: 13. Germline CDR1 reads LNHDA; CDR2 reads SQIVND (reference sequence). This CDR3 has 16 residues. The CDR3 nucleotides read TGTGCCAGTAGTACCCTGGGGGCTAGCGGGAGATGGGAGCAGTACTTC. This translates into CASSTLGASGRWEQYF.

The chain combines TRBV9 with TRBJ2-7; weak D call: TRBD2 (5 bases). Germline lookup yields CDR1 SGDLS and CDR2 YYNGEE. V lost 4 bases and J 3 bases, leaving 8 bases between the germline ends. This CDR3 region has 12 residues. In DNA form, the CDR3 reads TGTGCCAGCAGCCCAGGAGGCTACGAGCAGTACTTC. It codes for CASSPGGYEQYF.

V usage is TRBV4-1 and J usage is TRBJ1-6; tentatively, D is TRBD1 (5 bases). The germline gives CDR1 MGHRA, CDR2 YSYEKL. This CDR3 is 21 amino acids long. Trimming shortened V by 0 bases and J by 9 bases, and 30 bases separated the two germline ends. The CDR3 is CASSQDGWGTSTNSVGSPLHF. In DNA form, the CDR3 reads TGCGCCAGCAGCCAAGATGGGTGGGGGACTAGTACTAATTCGGTCGGTTCACCCCTCCACTTT.

This clone occurred a few times. This chain joins TRBV5-1 and TRBJ1-4; D call uncertain. The germline V gene has CDR1 SGHRS and CDR2 YFSETQ. The CDR3 loop spans 13 amino acids. Trimming removed 0 bases at V and 8 bases at J, with 8 bases between. The CDR3 protein is CASSLVRGEKLFF. For the CDR3, the DNA is TGCGCCAGCAGCTTGGTACGGGGAGAAAAACTGTTTTTT.

This clone was seen just once. This chain joins TRBV7-2 and TRBJ1-5; D gene unclear. Germline CDR1 and CDR2: SGHTA and FQGNSA. The V end lost 1 base, the J end lost 4 bases, and 11 bases lay between the germline ends. There are 15 residues in the CDR3. CDR3 sequence reads: CASSLVSGGNQPQHF. The DNA for the CDR3 is TGTGCCAGCAGCTTAGTGAGTGGAGGGAATCAGCCCCAGCATTTT.

The chain combines TRBV28 with TRBJ2-7, with a weak D call TRBD2 (6 bases). The V and J ends lost 7 bases and 3 bases respectively, with 16 bases between them. CDR3 length: 14 residues. Germline CDR1 is MDHEN and CDR2 is SYDVKM. CDR3 DNA sequence: TGTGCCAGCAACCCCCGTGGAGCGGGCTACGAGCAGTACTTC. Translating it yields CASNPRGAGYEQYF.

The chain combines TRBV5-6 with TRBJ2-4; TRBD1 agrees at 9 bases. The germline CDR1 and CDR2 sequences are SGHDT and YYEEEE. J was trimmed by 8 bases and V by 4 bases; bases with no gene match: 7. The CDR3 loop spans 14 amino acids. This chain's CDR3 is CASSGGTGWDIQYF. CDR3 DNA: TGTGCCAGCAGCGGAGGGACAGGGTGGGACATTCAGTACTTC.

The chain combines TRBV5-6 with TRBJ1-3, with D possibly matching TRBD1 (6 bases). Germline V gene data show CDR1 as SGHDT and CDR2 as YYEEEE. The V end lost 0 bases, the J end lost 6 bases, and 13 bases lay between the germline ends. This CDR3 spans 15 amino acids. The CDR3 protein is CASSLGPGATNTIYF. CDR3 nucleotide sequence: TGTGCCAGCAGCTTGGGGCCAGGGGCGACAAACACCATATATTTT.

In the case of this clone: Germline is not matched at one junction end, which may reflect a read error. The same CDR3 is also encoded by other DNA sequences in this sample. CDR3 residues: CASSFNSYNSPLHF. CDR3 DNA sequence: TGTGCCAGCAGTTTCAACTCCTATAATTCCCCCCTCCACTTT. The chain links TRBV28 to TRBJ1-6; no definite D call. Germline CDR1 and CDR2: MDHEN and SYDVKM. The CDR3 runs to 14 residues.